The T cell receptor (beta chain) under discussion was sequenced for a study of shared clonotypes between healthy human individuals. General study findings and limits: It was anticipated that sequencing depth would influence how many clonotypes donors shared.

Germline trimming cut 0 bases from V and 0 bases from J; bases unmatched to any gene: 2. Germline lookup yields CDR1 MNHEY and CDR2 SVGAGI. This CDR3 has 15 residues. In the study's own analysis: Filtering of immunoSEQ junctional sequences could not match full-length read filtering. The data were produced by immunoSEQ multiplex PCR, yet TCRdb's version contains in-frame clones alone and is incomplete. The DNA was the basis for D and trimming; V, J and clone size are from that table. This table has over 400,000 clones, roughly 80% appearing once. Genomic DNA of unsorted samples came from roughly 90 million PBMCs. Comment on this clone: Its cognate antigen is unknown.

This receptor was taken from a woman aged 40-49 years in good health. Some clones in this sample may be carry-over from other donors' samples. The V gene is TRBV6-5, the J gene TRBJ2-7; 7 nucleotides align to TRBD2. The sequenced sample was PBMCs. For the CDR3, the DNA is TGTGCCAGCAGTTACTCGCGGGGGAGCTCCTACGAGCAGTACTTC. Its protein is CASSYSRGSSYEQYF.